This T cell receptor beta chain is drawn from a study of blood T cells in healthy people across ages (dated by TCRdb to the mid-2010s). In terms of the full investigation: Template switching captured roughly one uniquely barcoded TCR beta cDNA molecule per two T cells in model experiments. To avoid experimental bias, donors of different ages were spread randomly across the sequencing lanes. The donors were split into four age groups: young (average approximately 16 years), middle-aged (39), aged (around 67) and long-lived (under 85). Two additional independent replicas of 1 million unique cDNA reads from the same blood draw were analyzed for two donors (one aged 18 to 30 and one aged 80 or older). Using deep sequencing normalized with unique cDNA molecular identifiers, the study measured how TCR beta repertoire diversity changes with age. Results the study describes overall, beyond this receptor: Estimates of total diversity based on one million sequenced T cells were regarded as lower bounds and as underestimates. Because donor CMV infection status was unknown, age-related changes in expanded clonotypes were potentially confounded. Compared with the aged group, more naive CD4+ T cells, fewer expanded clones and increased TCR diversity were shown by the long-lived group, suggesting age selection. Since profiling was done on bulk unsorted PBMCs, naive and antigen-experienced compartments could not be conclusively compared. As age increased, observed TCR beta diversity per million T cells dropped in a roughly linear way, and a significant reduction was already evident by age about 40. There was a strong correlation between observed TCR beta diversity and the percentage of naive T cells measured by flow cytometry.

Donors were around 37 systemically healthy Caucasian individuals from Russia aged about 6 to 100 years. Approximately 10 milliliters of peripheral blood were collected from each donor into EDTA-treated Vacutainer tubes. Ficoll-Paque density-gradient centrifugation was used to isolate PBMCs, with at least 6 million obtained per sample. Trizol reagent was used to extract total RNA from the PBMCs, yielding at least 5.5 micrograms per sample. The percentages of naive CD45RAhigh/CD27high T cells were determined by flow cytometry on a PBMC aliquot from every donor. Library preparation employed 5' RACE. The sequencing machine was an Illumina HiSeq 2500. A second about 7 to 12 cycle PCR used a sample-barcoded 5' primer and a J-beta primer mix. A unique molecular identifier was introduced onto each TCR beta cDNA molecule by a template-switch 5' adaptor carrying 12 random nucleotides. At least 2.5 million CDR3-containing paired-end reads were obtained from each sample. First-strand cDNA was synthesized from all RNA with the Mint cDNA synthesis kit, primed by a TRBC-specific oligonucleotide. Following uracil-DNA glycosylase treatment, all cDNA underwent a first 18-cycle PCR with the universal primers M1SS and BC2_uni_R. From the authors' description of their analysis: For normalization, 1 million high-quality reads were randomly selected from each sample, with every read carrying a distinct molecular identifier. Instead of being binned into consensus sequences, reads with shared molecular identifiers were discarded. CDR3 identification, clonotype clustering and error correction used MiTCR with a Q25 quality threshold and the strictest error-elimination algorithm. A nonparametric unseen species model using Euler transformation provided a lower-bound estimate of total TCR beta diversity. TCRdb cleaned the public reads at Q25 with fastp, built clones with MiXCR and kept in-frame beta chains. Each entry is one CDR3 protein sequence, shown with its most common DNA and genes. The authors' filters were not applied to this entry. For this sample the table gives about 1.1 million distinct CDR3 sequences, of which roughly two fifths were detected only once. The top ten hold about 12% of the sample.

Its CDR3 holds 17 amino acids, cysteine through phenylalanine. Only the CDR3 DNA stays, 51 bases, in frame from base 1. A distance of 20 bases separates the germline ends of V and J, which lose 3 bases and 3 bases respectively. CDR1 and CDR2, looked up from the germline V gene, are MGHDK and SYGVNS. This clonotype was counted a few times. What this receptor recognizes is not known. Base qualities are missing; no much larger clone stands one base away. The clonotype comes from a young man in good health. Specimen: blood. The chain uses TRBV25-1 and TRBJ2-5; the D segment could be TRBD2, given 5 matching bases. The CDR3 is CASSDRPALLVEETQYF. The sequence in DNA is TGTGCCAGCAGTGATAGACCCGCGTTACTAGTAGAAGAGACCCAGTACTTC. The entire variable domain, with the stretches around the CDR3 drawn from the reference TRBV25-1 and TRBJ2-5 proteins, is EADIYQTPRYLVIGTGKKITLECSQTMGHDKMYWYQQDPGMELHLIHYSYGVNSTEKGDLSSESTVSRIRTEHFPLTLESARPSHTSQYLCASSDRPALLVEETQYFGPGTRLLVL.